In this sample, the clone carrying this T cell receptor (beta chain) turned up once. This sample is part of a study of blood T cell repertoires in COVID-19. Study-wide background: Some COVID-19 samples were acute and others convalescent; all came from the United States, Italy and Spain. T cells, B-cell-depleted T cells, or PBMCs supplied cDNA or gDNA.

As originally analysed: Amplifying reference gene primers gave estimates of nucleated cell counts. Method: immunoSEQ multiplex PCR; TCRdb's copy keeps in-frame clones and lacks some. V, J and clone size derive from that table, while D and trimming were established from the DNA sequence. The sample has some 290,000 clones, 85% to 90% seen once. Patients in Seattle were enrolled during active infection, then followed longitudinally. This CDR3 region has 14 residues. V lost 1 base to trimming and J lost 2 bases; unmatched junction nucleotides: 2. Germline CDR1 and CDR2: MGHRA and YSYEKL. The chain employs TRBV4-1 and TRBJ2-7, with 7 bases aligning to TRBD2. The clonotype was recovered from a woman aged 40 to 50 with COVID-19, enrolled during active disease. The material sequenced was peripheral blood. CDR3 in DNA: TGCGCCAGCAGCCAAGTAGGACTAGCCTACGAGCAGTACTTC. Protein sequence: CASSQVGLAYEQYF.